The 32 T cell receptor beta chains listed next were all sequenced from one sample in a study of cytomegalovirus exposure and HLA in healthy donors. In the PCR, 60 Vbeta and 13 Jbeta primers were used. Using immunoSEQ multiplex PCR, the repertoire was profiled, and TCRdb retains in-frame clones only, with some absent. The data hold around 140,000 clones, with roughly 87% observed a single time. Sequencing was carried out using PBMCs. These receptors were taken from a middle-aged woman in good health and CMV-seronegative.

This sequence joins TRBV29-1 and TRBJ1-2; the D is unclear. Trimming left V 6 bases short and J 2 bases short, with 13 bases between. Germline CDR1 is SQVTM and CDR2 is ANQGSEA. CDR3 length: 13 residues. The CDR3 loop reads CSVWASKNYGYTF. Here the CDR3 DNA reads TGCAGCGTGTGGGCTTCCAAGAACTATGGCTACACCTTC.

The chain employs TRBV6-5 and TRBJ1-1; TRBD1 agrees at 10 bases. The ends lost 3 bases at V and 3 bases at J; junction bases unmatched: 4. The CDR3 totals 15 residues. CDR1 is MNHEY and CDR2 is SVGAGI in the germline V gene. The CDR3 DNA reads as TGTGCCAGCAGTTATACCGGGACAGGGGACACTGAAGCTTTCTTT. Translating it yields CASSYTGTGDTEAFF.

The chain is built from TRBV13 and TRBJ2-2; D remains unclear. The CDR3 is made up of 14 amino acids. Trimming took off 8 bases at V and 0 bases at J, with 10 bases between the two ends. The germline V gene encodes CDR1 PRHDT and CDR2 FYEKMQ (reference sequence). The CDR3 DNA reads as TGTGCCAGCGGTGACACGTCGAACACCGGGGAGCTGTTTTTT. It encodes CASGDTSNTGELFF. The full variable domain, rest sourced from reference TRBV13 and TRBJ2-2, is AAGVIQSPRHLIKEKRETATLKCYPIPRHDTVYWYQQGPGQDPQFLISFYEKMQSDKGSIPDRFSAQQFSDYHSELNMSSLELGDSALYFCASGDTSNTGELFFGEGSRLTVL.

This chain links TRBV5-1 with TRBJ2-1, with 12 bases that match TRBD2. V lost 4 bases and J lost 10; bases outside the gene matches: 21. Germline CDR1 reads SGHRS; CDR2 reads YFSETQ. CDR3 length: 19 residues. For the CDR3, the DNA is TGCGCCAGCAGCACGGGACAGGGCACTAGCGGGAGGTGGTTGGTAGAGCAGTTCTTC. This codes for CASSTGQGTSGRWLVEQFF.

This chain connects TRBV19 to TRBJ2-7, with 8 bases that match TRBD2. CDR1 and CDR2 (germline): LNHDA, SQIVND (reference sequence). Germline trimming cut 5 bases from V and 0 bases from J; bases unmatched to any gene: 12. The CDR3 consists of 17 residues. The CDR3 coding sequence is TGTGCCAGTAGTCCTGATAGCGGGAAGTCCCTCTCCTACGAGCAGTACTTC. This gives the protein CASSPDSGKSLSYEQYF.

V usage is TRBV6-4 and J usage is TRBJ2-7; 10 bases are shared with TRBD1. J gave up 3 bases and V 0 bases, and 17 bases lay outside the gene matches. Germline lookup yields CDR1 MRHNA and CDR2 SNTAGT. This CDR3 comprises 20 residues. The DNA of the CDR3 is TGTGCCAGCAGTGACTCCGGGACAGGGGTCAGAGATGGGGGAGGCTACGAGCAGTACTTC. Translating gives CASSDSGTGVRDGGGYEQYF.

Notes on this clone: An end of the junction differs from the germline gene, which may be a read error. V usage is TRBV28 and J usage is TRBJ1-2; tentative D call: TRBD1 (6 bases). The V gene's germline CDR1 is MDHEN and CDR2 SYDVKM. This CDR3 is built from 10 residues. This CDR3 is CASRSLDRSF. In DNA form, the CDR3 reads TGTGCCAGCAGATCCCTCGACAGGTCCTTC.

The CDR3 here is CASSPLSSGRGDNEQFF. CDR3 DNA: TGTGCCAGCTCACCTCTTTCTAGCGGGAGAGGGGACAATGAGCAGTTCTTC. The rearrangement joins TRBV18 to TRBJ2-1; 10 positions match TRBD2. Germline V gene lookup returns CDR1 KGHSH and CDR2 LQKENI. This CDR3 is 17 amino acids long. V gave up 3 bases and J gave up 5 bases; unmatched junction bases: 10.

In this sample, this clone turned up once. The chain links TRBV5-1 to TRBJ2-7; 8 bases match TRBD1. The CDR3 spans 15 residues. With 4 bases clipped from V and 3 bases from J, the junction kept 9 bases outside the gene matches. Germline CDR1 SGHRS, CDR2 YFSETQ. In DNA, the CDR3 is TGCGCCAGCAGCCTCGCGACAGGGGCTTTCTACGAGCAGTACTTC. Protein: CASSLATGAFYEQYF.

The chain joins TRBV5-4 to TRBJ2-4, with 12 bases aligning to TRBD1. In germline, CDR1 is SGHNT, CDR2 YYREEE (reference sequence). Trimming removed 3 bases from V and 7 bases from J; junction bases left unmatched: 5. This CDR3 region has 15 residues. CDR3 loop: CASSSGTGGANIQYF. The DNA of the CDR3 is TGTGCCAGCAGCTCGGGGACAGGGGGCGCGAACATTCAGTACTTC. Drawing the rest from reference TRBV5-4 and TRBJ2-4, the complete variable domain is ETGVTQSPTHLIKTRGQQVTLRCSSQSGHNTVSWYQQALGQGPQFIFQYYREEENGRGNFPPRFSGLQFPNYSSELNVNALELDDSALYLCASSSGTGGANIQYFGAGTRLSVL.

This clone came up a few times. V and J are TRBV6-6 and TRBJ2-7; 7 positions match TRBD1. The J segment lost 3 bases and the V segment lost 0 bases, leaving 2 bases of the junction unmatched. The CDR3 runs 14 residues. CDR1 and CDR2 from the germline V gene are MNHNY and SVGAGI (reference sequence). CDR3 in amino acids: CASSYSRDSYEQYF. The CDR3 nucleotides read TGTGCCAGCAGTTACTCCAGGGACAGCTACGAGCAGTACTTC.

The chain joins TRBV5-1 to TRBJ2-5; tentatively, D is TRBD1 (6 bases). Trimming stripped 0 bases from V and 2 bases from J, with 11 bases between. Germline CDR1 is SGHRS and CDR2 is YFSETQ. The CDR3 has 15 residues. CDR3 amino acids: CASSLVGASQETQYF. The CDR3, as DNA: TGCGCCAGCAGCTTGGTGGGGGCCTCTCAAGAGACCCAGTACTTC.

The rearrangement joins TRBV10-3 to TRBJ2-1, with TRBD2 as a possible D gene (6 bases). This CDR3 has 17 residues. The V and J ends lost 3 bases and 1 base respectively, with 16 bases between them. The germline CDR1 and CDR2 sequences are ENHRY and SYGVKD. The chain's CDR3 is CAISDAGPSGSYNEQFF. In nucleotides, the CDR3 is TGTGCCATCAGTGATGCGGGACCGAGCGGATCCTACAATGAGCAGTTCTTC.

This chain uses TRBV7-2 with TRBJ1-5, with no clear D. There are 15 residues in the CDR3. Trimming cost V 5 bases and J 4 bases, with 15 bases left between them. CDR1 and CDR2 from the germline V gene are SGHTA and FQGNSA. CDR3 nucleotides: TGTGCCAGCAGCCCTTGGGCCGCCCTTAATCAGCCCCAGCATTTT. It translates to CASSPWAALNQPQHF.

This chain joins TRBV18 and TRBJ2-1; 8 nucleotides agree with TRBD2. V trimming: 4 bases; J trimming: 6 bases; junction bases outside the gene matches: 8. The V gene's germline CDR1 is KGHSH and CDR2 LQKENI. The CDR3 contains 15 residues. The CDR3 DNA reads as TGTGCCAGCTCACGACAAGCGGGAGATGTCAATGAGCAGTTCTTC. Translating it yields CASSRQAGDVNEQFF.

Here the CDR3 DNA reads TGTGCCAGCAGTTTATGGTCAGGTGATAACTTCTCCTACGAGCAGTACTTC. It encodes CASSLWSGDNFSYEQYF. This chain uses TRBV28 with TRBJ2-7; D remains unclear. From germline, CDR1 is MDHEN and CDR2 SYDVKM. The CDR3 has 17 residues. Trimming pared 0 bases from V and 0 bases from J, leaving 15 bases between.

The rearrangement joins TRBV30 to TRBJ2-1, with 7 bases that match TRBD2. The J segment lost 5 bases and the V segment lost 3 bases, leaving 10 bases of the junction unmatched. In germline, CDR1 is GTSNPN, CDR2 SVGIG (reference sequence). This CDR3 spans 15 amino acids. This CDR3 is CAWRGGSTSNNEQFF. The CDR3, as DNA: TGTGCCTGGAGAGGCGGGAGCACCTCGAACAATGAGCAGTTCTTC.

The rearrangement links TRBV27 to TRBJ2-7, with 7 bases matching TRBD1. Germline trimming cut 5 bases from V and 6 bases from J; bases unmatched to any gene: 4. Germline V lookup: CDR1 MNHEY, CDR2 SMNVEV (reference sequence). The CDR3 sequence is 12 residues long. DNA of the CDR3: TGTGCCAGCAGTACCACAGGGGCCGAGCAGTACTTC. This sequence encodes CASSTTGAEQYF.

DNA for the CDR3: TGTGCCAGCAGCCCAGGCAGCGGGACGGTGGATGAGCAGTTCTTC. Translating it yields CASSPGSGTVDEQFF. The chain joins TRBV7-9 to TRBJ2-1; TRBD2 matches 7 bases. The germline CDR1 and CDR2 sequences are SEHNR and FQNEAQ (reference sequence). The trim removed 5 bases at V and 8 bases at J, leaving 12 bases unmatched. This CDR3 is built from 15 residues.

The rearrangement links TRBV25-1 to TRBJ2-1, with a weak D call TRBD1 (5 bases). There are 17 residues in the CDR3. V shed 3 bases and J shed 10 bases, with 25 bases lying between them. Germline CDR1 reads MGHDK; CDR2 reads SYGVNS. The CDR3 sequence: CASSDSRQLGGVGEQFF. The CDR3 DNA reads as TGTGCCAGCAGTGACTCCAGACAGCTTGGTGGAGTCGGCGAGCAGTTCTTC.

The count of this clone is one. The rearrangement uses TRBV4-1 and TRBJ2-4; 9 bases align to TRBD2. The V gene's germline CDR1 is MGHRA and CDR2 YSYEKL. This CDR3 is built from 15 residues. The trim removed 0 bases at V and 10 bases at J, leaving 7 bases unmatched. In DNA, the CDR3 is TGCGCCAGCAGCCAAGAGGCTAGCGGGGTGAGAATTCAGTACTTC. Its protein product is CASSQEASGVRIQYF.

Regarding this clone: Other DNA sequences from this sample encode an identical CDR3 as well. The J gene is TRBJ2-5, the V gene TRBV7-9; TRBD2 aligns across 7 bases. Germline CDR1 is SEHNR and CDR2 is FQNEAQ (reference sequence). CDR3 length equals 13 residues. V dropped 1 base and J dropped 5; count of bases not matched to a gene: 1. DNA for the CDR3: TGTGCCAGCAGCTTAGTCGGGGGGGAGACCCAGTACTTC. Its protein is CASSLVGGETQYF.

The chain employs TRBV6-5 and TRBJ2-1; possible D gene TRBD2, 6 bases. The germline V gene has CDR1 MNHEY and CDR2 SVGAGI. Deletions cut 1 base from V and 10 bases from J, with 8 bases between. The CDR3 runs 12 residues. The CDR3 bases are TGTGCCAGCAGTTACTGGGGAGGCGAGCAGTTCTTC. Translated, it gives CASSYWGGEQFF.

Here the CDR3 reads CASTTDREGHYGYTF. As DNA, the CDR3 is TGTGCCAGCACCACGGACAGGGAGGGTCACTATGGCTACACCTTC. The V and J genes are TRBV6-5 and TRBJ1-2; TRBD1 aligns across 8 bases. This CDR3 has 15 residues. V dropped 7 bases and J dropped 3; count of bases not matched to a gene: 10. Per the germline V gene, CDR1 is MNHEY and CDR2 is SVGAGI.

This clone was picked up one time. The chain employs TRBV6-5 and TRBJ2-2; TRBD1 might be the D (5 bases). The CDR3 has 14 amino acids. Deletions cut 2 bases from V and 3 bases from J, with 7 bases between. Germline values: CDR1 MNHEY, CDR2 SVGAGI. In nucleotides, the CDR3 is TGTGCCAGCAGTTACGACAGCGACACCGGGGAGCTGTTTTTT. Protein product: CASSYDSDTGELFF.

The chain combines TRBV18 with TRBJ2-2; 8 nucleotides align to TRBD1. V lost 4 bases, J lost 4 bases, and 11 bases stayed unmatched. Germline CDR1 reads KGHSH; CDR2 reads LQKENI. The CDR3 loop spans 17 amino acids. The CDR3 here is CASSLIIGQGGTGELFF. The CDR3 DNA sequence: TGTGCCAGCTCACTGATTATCGGACAGGGTGGCACCGGGGAGCTGTTTTTT. The whole variable domain, remainder taken from reference TRBV18 and TRBJ2-2, is NAGVMQNPRHLVRRRGQEARLRCSPMKGHSHVYWYRQLPEEGLKFMVYLQKENIIDESGMPKERFSAEFPKEGPSILRIQQVVRGDSAAYFCASSLIIGQGGTGELFFGEGSRLTVL.

This sequence joins TRBV13 and TRBJ2-3, with 11 bases identical to TRBD2. The length of the CDR3 is 15 residues. The ends lost 4 bases at V and 4 bases at J; junction bases unmatched: 4. The germline CDR1 and CDR2 sequences are PRHDT and FYEKMQ (reference sequence). CDR3 nucleotide sequence: TGTGCCAGCAGCTCTAGCGGGAGGATGCCAGATACGCAGTATTTT. Protein product: CASSSSGRMPDTQYF.

The V gene is TRBV6-1, the J gene TRBJ2-2, with TRBD2 matching over 8 bases. V gave up 8 bases and J gave up 0 bases; unmatched junction bases: 5. Germline CDR1 reads MNHNS; CDR2 reads SASEGT. The CDR3 contains 15 residues. CDR3 coding DNA: TGTGCCAGCGCCCGAGCGGGGGCGAACACCGGGGAGCTGTTTTTT. As protein: CASARAGANTGELFF.

The chain couples TRBV29-1 to TRBJ2-3; TRBD1 matches 9 bases. Germline assignment: CDR1 SQVTM and CDR2 ANQGSEA. The CDR3 contains 17 residues. Trimming took 4 bases from V and 5 from J; bases not matched to a gene: 16. As DNA, the CDR3 is TGCAGCGTTGTAGCGACAGGGGGAAGAGGAAGGGAAGATACGCAGTATTTT. Translation: CSVVATGGRGREDTQYF.

The chain recombines TRBV10-3 with TRBJ2-7; 7 bases are a match to TRBD2. V trimming: 8 bases; J trimming: 4 bases; junction bases outside the gene matches: 8. Germline V gene lookup returns CDR1 ENHRY and CDR2 SYGVKD. This CDR3 is 13 amino acids long. CDR3 amino acids: CAIPGGMGYEQYF. Written as DNA, the CDR3 is TGTGCCATCCCCGGGGGGATGGGGTACGAGCAGTACTTC.

V gene TRBV18 combines with J gene TRBJ1-3; D not certain. In germline, CDR1 is KGHSH, CDR2 LQKENI. This CDR3 contains 15 residues. The germline V and J ends were trimmed by 5 bases and 3 bases, with 14 bases remaining between them. Written as DNA, the CDR3 is TGTGCCAGCTCAGCGAACCGGGAACGTGGAAACACCATATATTTT. This codes for CASSANRERGNTIYF.

The chain recombines TRBV11-3 with TRBJ2-3; TRBD2 matches 11 bases. J lost 2 bases, V lost 5 bases, and 18 bases had no gene match. CDR3 length equals 20 residues. The germline gives CDR1 SGHNT, CDR2 YENEEA. CDR3 loop: CASSTRQSLTSGTFTDTQYF. The CDR3 DNA is TGTGCCAGCAGCACCCGACAGTCCCTGACTAGCGGGACATTCACAGATACGCAGTATTTT.